This T cell receptor beta chain came from a study of blood T cells in healthy people across ages. Findings of the study overall: Samples with more naive T cells showed higher observed beta diversity. More naive CD4+ cells and higher diversity were found in long-lived than in aged donors.

Each donor had around 10 milliliters of peripheral blood drawn. This CDR3 has 15 residues. The V gene's germline CDR1 is MNHNS and CDR2 SASEGT. Trimming pared 1 base from V and 14 bases from J, leaving 21 bases between. As concerns this clonotype: The antigen is unknown.

With a J-beta primer mix and a sample-barcoded 5' primer, a second PCR ran about 7 to 11 cycles. From the 5' RACE reads, TCRdb called clonotypes with MiXCR, one entry per CDR3 protein. This table holds 850,000 to 1,100,000 distinct CDR3 sequences, 35% to 40% found once. The TCR was taken from a man between 18 and 29 years old in good health. Sequenced material: blood. V is TRBV6-1 and J is TRBJ2-1; D possibly corresponds to TRBD2 (6 bases). The CDR3 is CASSEVPDPASAKFF. CDR3 coding DNA: TGTGCCAGCAGTGAAGTACCCGACCCCGCTAGCGCTAAGTTCTTC.